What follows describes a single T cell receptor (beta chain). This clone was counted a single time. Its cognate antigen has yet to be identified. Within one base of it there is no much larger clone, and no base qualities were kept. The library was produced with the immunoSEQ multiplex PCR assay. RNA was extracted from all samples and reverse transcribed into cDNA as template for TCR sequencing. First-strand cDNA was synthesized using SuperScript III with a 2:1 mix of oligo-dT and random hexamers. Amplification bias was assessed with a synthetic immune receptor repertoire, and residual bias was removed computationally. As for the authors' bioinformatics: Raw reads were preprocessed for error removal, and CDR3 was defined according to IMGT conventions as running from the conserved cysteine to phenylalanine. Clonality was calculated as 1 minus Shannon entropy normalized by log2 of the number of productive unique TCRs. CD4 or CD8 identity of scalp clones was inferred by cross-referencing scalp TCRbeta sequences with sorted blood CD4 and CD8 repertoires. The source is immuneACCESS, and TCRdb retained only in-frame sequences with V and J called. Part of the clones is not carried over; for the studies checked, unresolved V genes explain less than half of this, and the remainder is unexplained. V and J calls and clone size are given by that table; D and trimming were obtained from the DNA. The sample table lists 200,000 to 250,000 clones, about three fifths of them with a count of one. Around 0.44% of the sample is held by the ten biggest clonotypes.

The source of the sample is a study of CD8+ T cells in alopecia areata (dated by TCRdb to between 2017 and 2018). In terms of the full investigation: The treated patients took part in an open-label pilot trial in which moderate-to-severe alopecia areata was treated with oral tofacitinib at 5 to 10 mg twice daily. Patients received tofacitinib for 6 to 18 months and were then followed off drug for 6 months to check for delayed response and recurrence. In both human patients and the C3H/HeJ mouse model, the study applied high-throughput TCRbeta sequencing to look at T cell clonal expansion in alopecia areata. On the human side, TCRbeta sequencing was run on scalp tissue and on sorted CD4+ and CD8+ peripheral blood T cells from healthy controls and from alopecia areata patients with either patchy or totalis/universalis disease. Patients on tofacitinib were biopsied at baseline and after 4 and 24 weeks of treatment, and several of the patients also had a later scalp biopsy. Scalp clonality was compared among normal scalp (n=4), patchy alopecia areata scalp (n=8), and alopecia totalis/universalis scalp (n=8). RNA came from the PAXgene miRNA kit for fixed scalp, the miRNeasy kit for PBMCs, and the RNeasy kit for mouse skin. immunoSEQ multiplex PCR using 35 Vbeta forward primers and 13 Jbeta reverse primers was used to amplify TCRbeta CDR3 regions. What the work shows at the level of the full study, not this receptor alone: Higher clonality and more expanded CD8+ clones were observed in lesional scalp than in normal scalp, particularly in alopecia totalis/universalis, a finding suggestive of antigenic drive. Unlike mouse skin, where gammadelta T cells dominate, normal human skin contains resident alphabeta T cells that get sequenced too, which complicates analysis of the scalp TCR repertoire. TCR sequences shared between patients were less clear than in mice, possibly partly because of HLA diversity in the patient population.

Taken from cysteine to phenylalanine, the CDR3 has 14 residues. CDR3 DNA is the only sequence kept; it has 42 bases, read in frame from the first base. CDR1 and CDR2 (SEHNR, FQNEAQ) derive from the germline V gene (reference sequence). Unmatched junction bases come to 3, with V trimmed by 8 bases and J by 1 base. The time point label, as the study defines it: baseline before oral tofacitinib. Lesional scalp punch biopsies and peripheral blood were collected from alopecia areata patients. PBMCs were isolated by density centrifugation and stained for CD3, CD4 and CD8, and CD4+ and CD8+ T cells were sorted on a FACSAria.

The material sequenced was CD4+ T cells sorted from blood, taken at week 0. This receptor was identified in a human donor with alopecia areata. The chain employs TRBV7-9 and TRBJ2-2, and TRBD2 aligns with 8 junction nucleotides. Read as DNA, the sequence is TGTGCCAGCCGGGAGGGCCGGAACACCGGGGAGCTGTTTTTT. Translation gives CASREGRNTGELFF.